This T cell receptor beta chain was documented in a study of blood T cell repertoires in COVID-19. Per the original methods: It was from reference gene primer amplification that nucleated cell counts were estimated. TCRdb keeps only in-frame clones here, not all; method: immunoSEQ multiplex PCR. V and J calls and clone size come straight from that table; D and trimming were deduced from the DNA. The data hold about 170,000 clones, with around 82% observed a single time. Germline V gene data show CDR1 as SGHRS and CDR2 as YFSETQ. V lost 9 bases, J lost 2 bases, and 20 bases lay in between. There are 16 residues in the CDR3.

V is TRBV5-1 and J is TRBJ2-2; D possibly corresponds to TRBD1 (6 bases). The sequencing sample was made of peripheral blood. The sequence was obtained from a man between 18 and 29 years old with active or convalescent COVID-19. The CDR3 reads CATSTGIGLNTGELFF. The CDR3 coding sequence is TGCGCCACCTCAACAGGGATAGGGCTTAACACCGGGGAGCTGTTTTTT.